This T cell receptor beta chain is from a study of cytomegalovirus exposure and HLA in healthy donors. In the study overall: The platform used for the 120 validation repertoires matched that of the 500 to 850 first-cohort repertoires, a later analysis reported.

Worth noting for this clone: Its antigen is not identified.

The assay was immunoSEQ multiplex PCR, and TCRdb's table has in-frame clones only and misses some. The sample includes over 200,000 clones, approximately 86% of them seen just once. General study results and limits: Three of the chains that were CMV-associated were confirmed in vitro to be specific for CMV antigens. Among TCR sequences, most were rare, though some public TCRs appeared in many donors. The classifier, whose performance was assessed in both the original and validation cohorts, reportedly diagnosed cytomegalovirus status with high specificity and sensitivity.

V was clipped by 0 bases and J by 4 bases; unmatched bases: 6. Looked up from germline, CDR1 is WNHNN and CDR2 is SYGVQD (reference sequence). This CDR3 has 17 amino acids. The material sequenced was PBMCs. The J gene is TRBJ2-1, the V gene TRBV10-1; 10 positions match TRBD2. This clonotype originated in a woman between 18 and 30 years old in good health and CMV-seronegative. The CDR3, as DNA: TGCGCCAGCAGTGAGTCGGCTACTAGCGGGGAATACAATGAGCAGTTCTTC. Its translation: CASSESATSGEYNEQFF.